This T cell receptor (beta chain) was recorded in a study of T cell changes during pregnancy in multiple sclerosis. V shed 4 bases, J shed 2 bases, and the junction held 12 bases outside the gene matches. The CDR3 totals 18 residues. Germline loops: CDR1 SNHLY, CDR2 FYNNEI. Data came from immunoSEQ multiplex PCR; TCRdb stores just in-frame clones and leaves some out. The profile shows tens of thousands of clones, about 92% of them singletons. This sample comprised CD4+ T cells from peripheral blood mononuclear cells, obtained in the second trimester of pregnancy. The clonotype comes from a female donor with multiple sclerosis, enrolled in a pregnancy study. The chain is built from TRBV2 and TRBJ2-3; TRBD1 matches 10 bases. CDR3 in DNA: TGTGCCAGCAGTGGATTGGCTAGGACAGGGGGTGTCACAGATACGCAGTATTTT. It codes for CASSGLARTGGVTDTQYF.